This record looks at one T cell receptor (beta chain) sequence and its context. Its antigen target is currently unknown. Base-call qualities are not available, and no considerably larger clone is one nucleotide away. At one collaborating source in Seattle, patients were enrolled during active infection and were followed longitudinally through the course of disease. Collaborating institutions collected whole blood in K2EDTA tubes following their own protocols. Collaborator samples were shipped for TCRbeta analysis as frozen whole blood, isolated PBMCs, or DNA extracted from either sample type. These data come from a study of blood T cell repertoires in COVID-19 (dated by TCRdb to 2019 to 2021). The study in broad terms: Collaborator samples came from the United States, Italy and Spain and covered acute and convalescent phases of COVID-19. The material from the prospective study consisted of cDNA or gDNA derived from T cells, B-cell-depleted T cells, or PBMCs. Deeply sampled blood TCRbeta repertoires from subjects exposed to, actively infected with, or recovered from COVID-19 were included in the dataset. The repertoires were made available in a free public database intended to serve as a resource for research on the immune response to SARS-CoV-2. Samples came from the ongoing ImmuneRACE study (first 160 participants) plus 1,254 subjects from 6 global collaborators. Sample metadata almost always included a de-identified subject ID, COVID-19 status, age in years and sex. HLA class I and class II types, where available, came from metadata supplied by the sample provider rather than from assay-based typing.

Findings and caveats that apply to the study as a whole: How much clinical and demographic metadata was included differed by source and by participant, and the metadata was provided uncurated.

Measured from the cysteine to the phenylalanine, the CDR3 is 13 residues long. Only the CDR3 part of the read is kept: 39 bases, read in frame from the first base. V was cut back by 6 bases and J by 7 bases, leaving a gap of 10 bases between them. Based on the germline V gene (reference sequence), the CDR1 and CDR2 sequences are LNHDA and SQIVND. TCRbeta CDR3 regions were amplified from genomic DNA using the immunoSEQ Assay, a bias-controlled multiplex PCR. On the authors' methods: Within the assay, amplification of reference gene primers was used to estimate how many nucleated cells each sample contained. Sequence reads were collapsed and filtered to measure the absolute abundance of every unique TCRbeta CDR3 rearrangement. For each sample, productive Simpson clonality was calculated by taking the square root of Simpson's diversity index across productive rearrangements. In TCRdb, the immuneACCESS table is reduced to in-frame sequences with V and J assigned. These tables do not hold every clone; where another copy was compared, an unresolved V gene accounts for under half, and the others remain unexplained. V, J and clone size are those of that table, while D and trimming were read from the DNA. Present in this sample are roughly 110,000 clones, around 80% of which were seen just once. The ten largest clones take up 6% to 6.5% of the sample.

What was sequenced was peripheral blood. The source of this sequence is an older man with COVID-19, enrolled during active disease. The V and J genes are TRBV19 and TRBJ1-6; TRBD1 is perhaps the D gene, given 5 matching bases. The DNA sequence is TGTGCCAGTAGCGAGACAGCAAATTCACCCCTCCACTTT. Its amino acids are CASSETANSPLHF.